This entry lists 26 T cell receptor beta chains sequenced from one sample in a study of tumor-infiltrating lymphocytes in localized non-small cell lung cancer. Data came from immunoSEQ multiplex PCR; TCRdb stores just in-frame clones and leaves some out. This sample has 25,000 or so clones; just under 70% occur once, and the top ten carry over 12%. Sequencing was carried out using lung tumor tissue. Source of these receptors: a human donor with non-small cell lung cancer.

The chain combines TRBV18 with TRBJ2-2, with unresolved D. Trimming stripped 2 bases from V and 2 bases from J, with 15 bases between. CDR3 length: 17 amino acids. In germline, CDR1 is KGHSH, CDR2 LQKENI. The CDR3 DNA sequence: TGTGCCAGCTCACCATCCCTGAAACAGACCAACACCGGGGAGCTGTTTTTT. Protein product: CASSPSLKQTNTGELFF.

The CDR3 loop is CASSSLGTARTDTQYF. The CDR3 nucleotides are TGTGCCAGCAGCTCGCTGGGGACCGCCCGCACAGATACGCAGTATTTT. The J gene is TRBJ2-3, the V gene TRBV5-4; either TRBD1 or TRBD2 may fit D (5 bases each). Germline V CDR1 and CDR2: SGHNT, YYREEE (reference sequence). This CDR3 has 16 residues. V lost 3 bases and J lost 1, with 15 bases in between.

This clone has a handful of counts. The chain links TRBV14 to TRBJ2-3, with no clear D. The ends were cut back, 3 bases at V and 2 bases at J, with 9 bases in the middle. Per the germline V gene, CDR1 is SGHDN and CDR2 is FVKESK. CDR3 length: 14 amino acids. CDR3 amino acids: CASSQMRHTDTQYF. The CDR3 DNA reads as TGTGCCAGCAGCCAGATGCGGCACACAGATACGCAGTATTTT.

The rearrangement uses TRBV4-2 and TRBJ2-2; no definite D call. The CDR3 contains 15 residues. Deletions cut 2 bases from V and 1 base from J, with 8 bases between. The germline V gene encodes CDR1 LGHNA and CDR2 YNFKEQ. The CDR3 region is CASSQNTKNTGELFF. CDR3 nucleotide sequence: TGTGCCAGCAGCCAAAACACTAAGAACACCGGGGAGCTGTTTTTT.

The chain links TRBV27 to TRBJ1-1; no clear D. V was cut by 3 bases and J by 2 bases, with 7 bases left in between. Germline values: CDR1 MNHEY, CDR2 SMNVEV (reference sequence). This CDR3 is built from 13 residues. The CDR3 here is CASSLVTNTEAFF. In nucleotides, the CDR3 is TGTGCCAGCAGTTTGGTTACTAACACTGAAGCTTTCTTT.

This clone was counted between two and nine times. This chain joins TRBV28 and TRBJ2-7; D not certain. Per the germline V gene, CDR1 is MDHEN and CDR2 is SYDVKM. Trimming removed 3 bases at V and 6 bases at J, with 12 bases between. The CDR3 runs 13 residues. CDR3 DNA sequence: TGTGCCAGCAGTTTTGGTCTAGGACGCGAGCAGTACTTC. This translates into CASSFGLGREQYF.

The CDR3 loop reads CASSRLAGGVYNEQFF. CDR3 nucleotide sequence: TGTGCCAGCAGTCGACTAGCGGGAGGGGTCTACAATGAGCAGTTCTTC. The chain couples TRBV7-9 to TRBJ2-1, with TRBD2 identical over 14 bases. CDR3 size: 16 residues. V was clipped by 6 bases and J by 3 bases; unmatched bases: 4. Germline V gene lookup returns CDR1 SEHNR and CDR2 FQNEAQ (reference sequence).

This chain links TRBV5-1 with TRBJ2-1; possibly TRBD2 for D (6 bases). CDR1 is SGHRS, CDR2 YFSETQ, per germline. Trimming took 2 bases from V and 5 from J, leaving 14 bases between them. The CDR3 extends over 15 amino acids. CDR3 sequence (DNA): TGCGCCAGCAGCTTACGCGGAGGCGGGGACAATGAGCAGTTCTTC. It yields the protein CASSLRGGGDNEQFF.

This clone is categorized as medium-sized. The CDR3 nucleotides are TGTGCCAGCAGCGATGGGACCGCGAACACCGGGGAGCTGTTTTTT. Amino acids: CASSDGTANTGELFF. V usage is TRBV7-3 and J usage is TRBJ2-2, with D perhaps given as TRBD1 or TRBD2 (5 bases each). The length of the CDR3 is 15 residues. The V gene lost 5 bases and the J gene lost 0 bases, with 10 bases spanning the gap. CDR1 is SGHTA and CDR2 is FQGTGA in the germline V gene.

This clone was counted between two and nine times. As DNA, the CDR3 is TGTGCCAGCAGCTTGGAGTACTCTGGGGCCAACGTCCTGACTTTC. The encoded protein is CASSLEYSGANVLTF. The chain employs TRBV5-4 and TRBJ2-6, with no clear D. Trimming removed 0 bases from V and 0 bases from J, with 4 bases in between. This CDR3 is built from 15 residues. Per the germline V gene, CDR1 is SGHNT and CDR2 is YYREEE (reference sequence).

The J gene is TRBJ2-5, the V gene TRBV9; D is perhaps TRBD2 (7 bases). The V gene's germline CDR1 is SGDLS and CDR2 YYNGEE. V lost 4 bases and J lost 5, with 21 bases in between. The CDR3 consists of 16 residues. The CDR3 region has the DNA TGTGCCAGCAGCCCTTTGGGGGGGGCTCTGGGGGAGACCCAGTACTTC. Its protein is CASSPLGGALGETQYF.

The CDR3 DNA reads TGCAGCGTTGAGACTAGCGGGAGGGGGGAGCAGTACTTC. Protein: CSVETSGRGEQYF. The genes are TRBV29-1 and TRBJ2-7; 14 bases are a match to TRBD2. CDR3 size: 13 residues. The germline V gene has CDR1 SQVTM and CDR2 ANQGSEA. Trimming took 3 bases from V and 7 from J; bases not matched to a gene: 2.

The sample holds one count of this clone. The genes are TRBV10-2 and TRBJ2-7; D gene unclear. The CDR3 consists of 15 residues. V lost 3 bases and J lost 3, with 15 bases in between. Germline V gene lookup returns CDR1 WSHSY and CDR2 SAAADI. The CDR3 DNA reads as TGCGCCAGCAGTGATTCTTCTCCGGGCGGCTACGAGCAGTACTTC. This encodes CASSDSSPGGYEQYF.

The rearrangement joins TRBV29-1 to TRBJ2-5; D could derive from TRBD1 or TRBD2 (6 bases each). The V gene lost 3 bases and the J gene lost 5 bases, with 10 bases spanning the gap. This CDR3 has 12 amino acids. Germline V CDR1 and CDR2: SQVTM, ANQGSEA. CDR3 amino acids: CSVDRGGETQYF. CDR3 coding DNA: TGCAGCGTTGACAGGGGAGGCGAGACCCAGTACTTC.

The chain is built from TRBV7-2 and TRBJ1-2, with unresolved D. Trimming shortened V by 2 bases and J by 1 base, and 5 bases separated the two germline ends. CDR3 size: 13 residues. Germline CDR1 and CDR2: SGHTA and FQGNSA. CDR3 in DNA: TGTGCCAGCAGCTTATCGGTTAACTATGGCTACACCTTC. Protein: CASSLSVNYGYTF.

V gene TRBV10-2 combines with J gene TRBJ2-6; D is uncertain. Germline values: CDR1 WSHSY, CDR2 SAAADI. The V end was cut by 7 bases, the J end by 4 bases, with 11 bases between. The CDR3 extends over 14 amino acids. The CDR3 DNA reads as TGCGCCAGCATCGACTTCGGCGGGGCCAACGTCCTGACTTTC. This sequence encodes CASIDFGGANVLTF.

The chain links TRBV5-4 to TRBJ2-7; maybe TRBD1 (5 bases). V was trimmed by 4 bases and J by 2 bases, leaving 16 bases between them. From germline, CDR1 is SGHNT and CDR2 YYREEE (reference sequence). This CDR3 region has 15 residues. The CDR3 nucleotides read TGTGCCAGCAGCCATAAAGGGGTCGGTACCTACGAGCAGTACTTC. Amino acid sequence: CASSHKGVGTYEQYF.

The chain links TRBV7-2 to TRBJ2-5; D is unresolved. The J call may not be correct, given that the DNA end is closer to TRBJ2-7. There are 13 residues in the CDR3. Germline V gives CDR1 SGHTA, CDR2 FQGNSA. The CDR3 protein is CASSLILGYEQYF. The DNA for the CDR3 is TGTGCCAGCAGCTTAATATTGGGCTACGAGCAGTACTTC.

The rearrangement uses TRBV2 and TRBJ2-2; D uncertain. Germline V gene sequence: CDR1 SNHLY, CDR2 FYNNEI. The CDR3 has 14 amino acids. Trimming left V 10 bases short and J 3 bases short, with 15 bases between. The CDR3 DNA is TGTGCCAAGGGCGACCTCTACGACACCGGGGAGCTGTTTTTT. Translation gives CAKGDLYDTGELFF.

As DNA, the CDR3 is TGTGCCAGCAGCCAACACCCCTACGAGCAGTACTTC. This translates into CASSQHPYEQYF. The gene calls are TRBV7-2 and TRBJ2-5; D unresolved. The J call may be wrong; the DNA end is better matched by TRBJ2-7. The CDR3 loop spans 12 amino acids. The germline CDR1 and CDR2 sequences are SGHTA and FQGNSA.

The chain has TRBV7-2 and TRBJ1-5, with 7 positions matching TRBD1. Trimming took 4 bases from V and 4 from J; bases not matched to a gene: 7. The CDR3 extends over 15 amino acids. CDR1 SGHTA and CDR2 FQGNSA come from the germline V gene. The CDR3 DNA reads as TGTGCCAGCAGCTGGTCCGGACAGGAAAATCAGCCCCAGCATTTT. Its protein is CASSWSGQENQPQHF. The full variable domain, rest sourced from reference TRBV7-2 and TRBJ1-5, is GAGVSQSPSNKVTEKGKDVELRCDPISGHTALYWYRQSLGQGLEFLIYFQGNSAPDKSGLPSDRFSAERTGGSVSTLTIQRTQQEDSAVYLCASSWSGQENQPQHFGDGTRLSIL.

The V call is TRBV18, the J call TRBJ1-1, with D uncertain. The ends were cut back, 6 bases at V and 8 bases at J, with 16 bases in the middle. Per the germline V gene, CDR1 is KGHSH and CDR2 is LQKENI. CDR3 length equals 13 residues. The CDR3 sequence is CASSLVRATEAFF. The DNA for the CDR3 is TGTGCCAGCTCTCTCGTAAGGGCGACCGAAGCTTTCTTT.

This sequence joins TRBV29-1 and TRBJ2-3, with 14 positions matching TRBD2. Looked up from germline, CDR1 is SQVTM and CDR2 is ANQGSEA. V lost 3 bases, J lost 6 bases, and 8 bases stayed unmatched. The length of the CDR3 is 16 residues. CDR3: CSVEGTSGSGGDTQYF. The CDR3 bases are TGCAGCGTTGAGGGGACTAGCGGGAGCGGTGGGGATACGCAGTATTTT.

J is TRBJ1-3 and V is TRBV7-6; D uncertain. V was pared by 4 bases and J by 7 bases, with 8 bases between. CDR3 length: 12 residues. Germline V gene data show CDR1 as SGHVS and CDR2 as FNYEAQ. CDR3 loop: CASSSHPNTIYF. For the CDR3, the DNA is TGTGCCAGCAGCTCCCACCCGAACACCATATATTTT.

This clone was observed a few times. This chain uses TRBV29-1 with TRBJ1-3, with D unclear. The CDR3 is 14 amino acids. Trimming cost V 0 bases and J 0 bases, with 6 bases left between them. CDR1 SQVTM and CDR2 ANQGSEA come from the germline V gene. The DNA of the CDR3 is TGCAGCGTTGAAGAGCCAAGCTCTGGAAACACCATATATTTT. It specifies CSVEEPSSGNTIYF.

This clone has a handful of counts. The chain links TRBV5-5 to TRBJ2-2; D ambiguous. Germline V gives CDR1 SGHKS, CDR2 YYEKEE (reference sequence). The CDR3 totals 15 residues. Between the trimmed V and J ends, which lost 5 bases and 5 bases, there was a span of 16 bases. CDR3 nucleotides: TGTGCCAGCAGATTGACCCCGGTCGTTACCGGGGAGCTGTTTTTT. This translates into CASRLTPVVTGELFF.